The 18 T cell receptor beta chains reported below all come from one sample, sequenced in a study of blood T cell repertoires in COVID-19. The protocol was immunoSEQ multiplex PCR, while the TCRdb copy is restricted to in-frame clones and leaves out a portion. The sample has roughly 70,000 clones, around three quarters seen once; the top ten hold about a sixth. The sequencing input was peripheral blood. Receptor source: a human donor in a cohort sampled during active COVID-19.

The gene calls are TRBV28 and TRBJ1-1; 7 nucleotides agree with TRBD1. V shed 7 bases, J shed 1 base, and the junction held 12 bases outside the gene matches. The CDR3 is 16 residues long. Germline lookup yields CDR1 MDHEN and CDR2 SYDVKM. The CDR3 protein is CASNSPGQMKNTEAFF. CDR3 sequence (DNA): TGTGCCAGCAATTCCCCGGGACAGATGAAGAACACTGAAGCTTTCTTT.

The gene calls are TRBV5-4 and TRBJ2-2; maybe TRBD2 (5 bases). V was shortened by 1 base and J by 0 bases, with 16 bases between the two germline ends. The CDR3 extends over 18 amino acids. The germline CDR1 and CDR2 sequences are SGHNT and YYREEE (reference sequence). The CDR3 spells CASSLFGRAASNTGELFF. Written as DNA, the CDR3 is TGTGCCAGCAGCTTGTTCGGGCGGGCTGCCTCGAACACCGGGGAGCTGTTTTTT.

This clone was picked up a small number of times. The chain uses TRBV11-3 and TRBJ1-1; tentative D call: TRBD1 (5 bases). V dropped 4 bases and J dropped 6 bases, with 12 bases sitting between them. The CDR3 has 13 amino acids. Germline CDR1 SGHNT, CDR2 YENEEA. The CDR3 reads CASSSRTGAEAFF. CDR3 nucleotide sequence: TGTGCCAGCAGCTCGCGAACGGGGGCTGAAGCTTTCTTT.

The rearrangement uses TRBV6-2 or TRBV6-3 and TRBJ1-5; 7 bases line up with TRBD1. The V and J ends lost 2 bases and 5 bases, in that order; junction bases with no gene match: 6. This CDR3 has 15 amino acids. Germline lookup yields CDR1 MNHEY and CDR2 SVGEGT. DNA of the CDR3: TGTGCCAGCAGTTACGGAGGGGGCGCGGATCAGCCCCAGCATTTT. This gives the protein CASSYGGGADQPQHF.

The chain uses TRBV9 and TRBJ1-2; 7 bases fit TRBD1. The V gene's germline CDR1 is SGDLS and CDR2 YYNGEE. The junction had 13 bases not matched to a gene; V was cut back by 3 bases and J by 8 bases. There are 15 residues in the CDR3. CDR3 region: CASSAQLDKGGGYTF. Here the CDR3 DNA reads TGTGCCAGCAGCGCACAGCTAGACAAAGGGGGCGGCTACACCTTC.

V usage is TRBV7-2 and J usage is TRBJ1-2, with TRBD1 matching 8 bases. Germline V gene lookup returns CDR1 SGHTA and CDR2 FQGNSA. There are 15 residues in the CDR3. The V gene end was trimmed by 1 base and the J gene end by 8 bases; junction bases not matched to a gene: 9. The CDR3 reads CASSLGLTTGGGYTF. As DNA, the CDR3 is TGTGCCAGCAGCTTAGGATTAACAACAGGGGGAGGCTACACCTTC.

This clone was recorded only once. The chain carries TRBV27 and TRBJ2-5; TRBD2 is a possible D gene (6 bases). Germline V gives CDR1 MNHEY, CDR2 SMNVEV (reference sequence). V lost 6 bases to trimming and J lost 1 base, with 15 bases between them. This CDR3 is 15 amino acids long. The CDR3, as DNA: TGTGCCAGCAGCCGCCGGTGGGACTCCCAAGAGACCCAGTACTTC. Translating it yields CASSRRWDSQETQYF.

This chain links TRBV5-1 with TRBJ2-5; 11 bases agree with TRBD2. Germline CDR1 reads SGHRS; CDR2 reads YFSETQ. V was pared by 5 bases and J by 1 base, with 4 bases of the junction left unmatched. The CDR3 is 15 residues long. CDR3 loop: CASRSGTSGQETQYF. The CDR3 nucleotides read TGCGCCAGCAGATCCGGGACTAGCGGCCAAGAGACCCAGTACTTC.

The gene calls are TRBV28 and TRBJ1-2; 10 bases line up with TRBD1. CDR1 is MDHEN and CDR2 is SYDVKM in the germline V gene. The CDR3 has 15 residues. After removal of 5 bases from V and 8 bases from J, the junction contained 11 bases not matched to a gene. The chain's CDR3 is CASSPGQGGWYGYTF. The CDR3 coding sequence is TGTGCCAGCAGTCCCGGACAGGGGGGCTGGTACGGCTACACCTTC.

CDR3 protein: CASRQESYEQYF. The CDR3 nucleotides are TGCGCCAGCAGACAGGAGTCCTACGAGCAGTACTTC. J is TRBJ2-7 and V is TRBV5-1, with D possibly TRBD1 on 5 matching bases. Germline V gives CDR1 SGHRS, CDR2 YFSETQ. Trimming removed 5 bases at V and 1 base at J, with 7 bases between. The CDR3 contains 12 residues.

The rearrangement joins TRBV5-8 to TRBJ2-7; tentatively, D is TRBD2 (5 bases). This CDR3 is built from 14 residues. Trimming pared 2 bases from V and 3 bases from J, leaving 12 bases between. CDR1 SGHTS and CDR2 YDEGEE come from the germline V gene. The CDR3 DNA is TGTGCCAGCAGCTTCCGGAGGATTTACTACGAGCAGTACTTC. This codes for CASSFRRIYYEQYF.

This rearrangement joins TRBV14 to TRBJ1-4; 9 nucleotides match TRBD1. Germline CDR1 and CDR2: SGHDN and FVKESK. V dropped 4 bases and J dropped 0; count of bases not matched to a gene: 3. This CDR3 is 16 amino acids long. CDR3 in DNA: TGTGCCAGCAGCCTAAGGACAGGGGCAACTAATGAAAAACTGTTTTTT. This sequence encodes CASSLRTGATNEKLFF.

The gene calls are TRBV3-1 (or the pseudogene TRBV3-2) and TRBJ1-5, with D perhaps TRBD1 (6 bases). The V end lost 0 bases, the J end lost 4 bases, and 13 bases lay between the germline ends. The CDR3 runs 16 residues. The germline gives CDR1 LGHDT, CDR2 YNNKEL (reference sequence). In nucleotides, the CDR3 is TGTGCCAGCAGCCAAGACGAAGGGGGAAGGAATCAGCCCCAGCATTTT. This encodes CASSQDEGGRNQPQHF.

There are many counts of this clone. This sequence joins TRBV7-9 and TRBJ1-2; D remains ambiguous. The CDR3 is 12 amino acids. Per the germline V gene, CDR1 is SEHNR and CDR2 is FQNEAQ (reference sequence). V shed 5 bases and J shed 4 bases, with 8 bases lying between them. CDR3 sequence: CASSREIYGYTF. DNA of the CDR3: TGTGCCAGCAGCCGGGAGATCTATGGCTACACCTTC.

The chain joins TRBV9 to TRBJ1-6, with 9 bases matching TRBD1. The V gene's germline CDR1 is SGDLS and CDR2 YYNGEE. V was clipped by 4 bases and J by 10 bases; unmatched bases: 6. The CDR3 contains 14 residues. The CDR3 protein is CASSPGTGRSPLHF. CDR3 in DNA: TGTGCCAGCAGCCCAGGGACAGGGCGATCACCCCTCCACTTT.

The gene calls are TRBV24-1 and TRBJ2-6, with no clear D. This CDR3 has 18 residues. Trimming took 1 base from V and 0 from J, leaving 12 bases between them. From germline, CDR1 is KGHDR and CDR2 SFDVKD. This CDR3 reads CATSDFRASSSGANVLTF. Here the CDR3 DNA reads TGTGCCACCAGTGATTTCCGCGCGTCAAGCTCTGGGGCCAACGTCCTGACTTTC.

This clone is large by share. V gene TRBV4-2 combines with J gene TRBJ1-4; D possibly corresponds to TRBD1 (5 bases). From germline, CDR1 is LGHNA and CDR2 YNFKEQ. Trimming cost V 4 bases and J 6 bases, with 15 bases left between them. CDR3 length: 15 residues. The CDR3 region is CASSLDSAWDEKLFF. CDR3 in DNA: TGTGCCAGCAGCCTCGACAGTGCCTGGGATGAAAAACTGTTTTTT.

This chain connects TRBV11-2 to TRBJ1-1, with 7 bases identical to TRBD1. The CDR3 is 14 amino acids. The germline CDR1 and CDR2 sequences are SGHAT and FQNNGV. V lost 7 bases and J lost 7; bases outside the gene matches: 12. The CDR3 region has the DNA TGTGCCAGCACCAGGACCGGGACAGCCCTTGAAGCTTTCTTT. The encoded protein is CASTRTGTALEAFF.